The text below deals with one T cell receptor (beta chain). The antigen remains undetermined. The data originate from a study of OX40 agonist ivuxolimab in advanced cancers. Study background: Ivuxolimab, an agonistic anti-OX40 (CD134) antibody, was given to patients. From roughly 23 to 85 years was the age range, with a mean of approximately 63 years, and about 78% were male. Anti-PD-1, anti-PD-L1 or anti-CTLA-4 therapy given earlier was allowed, and 30% to 45% had some.

The assay was immunoSEQ multiplex PCR, and TCRdb's table has in-frame clones only and misses some. The repertoire holds 50,000 or so clones, with 84% as singletons. Study results and limitations: CD4+ T cells averaged fewer expanded clones than CD8+ T cells.

CDR3 size: 21 residues. This specimen was CD4+ or CD8+ T cells sorted from blood, taken in a trial of the OX40 agonist ivuxolimab. This receptor was obtained from an adult with an advanced solid tumor such as melanoma, head and neck, liver or kidney cancer. This chain joins TRBV21-1 and TRBJ2-3; TRBD2, the D gene given by the table, was not confirmed from the DNA. TRBV21-1 is marked as a pseudogene. The CDR3 here is CASSTSGRGPGPSMCTDTQYF. The CDR3 nucleotides are TGTGCCAGCAGCACTTCGGGGAGGGGACCAGGGCCCTCTATGTGCACAGATACGCAGTATTTT.